These 27 T cell receptor beta chains were sequenced from one sample in a study of T cells after yellow fever vaccination. TCRdb ran MiXCR on the 5' RACE reads and lists one entry per CDR3 protein. The top ten hold approximately 0.87% of the sample, which has about 240,000 distinct CDR3 sequences, about 7% seen once. Sample: CD4+ T cells sorted from PBMCs, taken 15 days after the yellow fever booster vaccination. Every receptor here comes from a young man who received the YFV17D yellow fever vaccine.

The sample holds many counts of this clonotype. The V and J genes are TRBV5-1 and TRBJ2-7; tentatively, D is TRBD1 (5 bases). The CDR3 spans 15 residues. With 2 bases removed from V and 0 bases from J, the gap between germline ends came to 12 bases. Germline assignment: CDR1 SGHRS and CDR2 YFSETQ. Here the CDR3 DNA reads TGCGCCAGCAGCTTTCGACCCGACAGCTCCTACGAGCAGTACTTC. This translates into CASSFRPDSSYEQYF.

In its sample, this clonotype was seen a few times. The CDR3 reads CASSSFGGTQYF. In DNA form, the CDR3 reads TGTGCCAGCAGCTCGTTCGGCGGGACGCAGTATTTT. The genes are TRBV7-2 and TRBJ2-3, with TRBD2 as a possible D gene (5 bases). CDR1 is SGHTA, CDR2 FQGNSA, per germline. The CDR3 is made up of 12 amino acids. The germline V and J ends were trimmed by 4 bases and 9 bases, with 11 bases remaining between them.

In its sample, this clonotype was seen many times. The V and J genes are TRBV5-1 and TRBJ2-6, with a tentative D call TRBD1 (5 bases). V was clipped by 4 bases and J by 2 bases, with 10 bases between them. The CDR3 is 15 amino acids. CDR1 is SGHRS and CDR2 is YFSETQ in the germline V gene. The DNA of the CDR3 is TGCGCCAGCAGCGCTCAGGGTGCTGGGGCCAACGTCCTGACTTTC. Protein: CASSAQGAGANVLTF.

This clonotype was detected a few times. The rearrangement uses TRBV11-2 and TRBJ2-7; 12 positions agree with TRBD2. V lost 3 bases to trimming and J lost 6 bases; unmatched junction nucleotides: 15. CDR1 is SGHAT and CDR2 is FQNNGV in the germline V gene. The CDR3 totals 18 residues. For the CDR3, the DNA is TGTGCCAGCAGCTTCCAAAACACCAAGACTAGCGGGGGCCCCGAGCAGTACTTC. Encoded protein: CASSFQNTKTSGGPEQYF. The variable domain in full, with the rest retrieved from reference TRBV11-2 and TRBJ2-7, is EAGVAQSPRYKIIEKRQSVAFWCNPISGHATLYWYQQILGQGPKLLIQFQNNGVVDDSQLPKDRFSAERLKGVDSTLKIQPAKLEDSAVYLCASSFQNTKTSGGPEQYFGPGTRLTVT.

This clonotype was seen a handful of times. The chain recombines TRBV19 with TRBJ2-1; D not resolved. This CDR3 has 12 amino acids. From germline, CDR1 is LNHDA and CDR2 SQIVND (reference sequence). V was shortened by 5 bases and J by 9 bases, with 11 bases between the two germline ends. The CDR3 here is CASSPVLSEQFF. In DNA, the CDR3 is TGTGCCAGTAGTCCCGTTCTGTCTGAGCAGTTCTTC.

This clonotype was observed many times. V usage is TRBV20-1 and J usage is TRBJ2-1; D not certain. The CDR3 runs to 12 residues. In germline, CDR1 is DFQATT, CDR2 SNEGSKA (reference sequence). V was cut by 3 bases and J by 9 bases, with 12 bases left in between. This CDR3 reads CSARPLDGEQFF. CDR3 nucleotide sequence: TGCAGTGCTAGGCCTTTAGACGGTGAGCAGTTCTTC.

The V gene is TRBV7-9, the J gene TRBJ1-1, with a weak D call TRBD1 (6 bases). Germline V CDR1 and CDR2: SEHNR, FQNEAQ (reference sequence). The V end lost 7 bases, the J end lost 4 bases, and 13 bases lay between the germline ends. CDR3 length equals 13 residues. The CDR3 sequence is CASTTGWGTEAFF. CDR3 coding DNA: TGTGCCAGCACCACAGGGTGGGGCACTGAAGCTTTCTTT. The full variable domain, in which reference TRBV7-9 and TRBJ1-1 provide the parts outside the CDR3, is DTGVSQNPRHKITKRGQNVTFRCDPISEHNRLYWYRQTLGQGPEFLTYFQNEAQLEKSRLLSDRFSAERPKGSFSTLEIQRTEQGDSAMYLCASTTGWGTEAFFGQGTRLTVV.

This clonotype was picked up many times. This chain links TRBV7-2 with TRBJ2-4; D call uncertain. The CDR3 covers 13 residues. Trimming removed 4 bases at V and 6 bases at J, with 10 bases between. Germline CDR1 is SGHTA and CDR2 is FQGNSA. The CDR3 sequence: CASSSGRGNIQYF. The DNA of the CDR3 is TGTGCCAGCAGCTCCGGCAGAGGAAACATTCAGTACTTC.

In this sample, this clonotype turned up a few times. The rearrangement joins TRBV6-2 or TRBV6-3 to TRBJ2-7; possibly TRBD2 for D (6 bases). V lost 7 bases to trimming and J lost 7 bases, with 14 bases between them. The CDR3 consists of 12 residues. Germline CDR1 reads MNHEY; CDR2 reads SVGEGT. The CDR3 region is CASTPRAGEQYF. CDR3 DNA sequence: TGTGCCAGCACCCCGCGGGCGGGAGAGCAGTACTTC.

This clonotype was picked up a small number of times. This rearrangement joins TRBV5-8 to TRBJ2-7; TRBD1 is a possible D gene (6 bases). CDR1 SGHTS and CDR2 YDEGEE come from the germline V gene. There are 12 residues in the CDR3. V dropped 4 bases and J dropped 8 bases, with 13 bases sitting between them. The CDR3 reads CASSHDRMQQYF. CDR3 bases: TGTGCCAGCAGCCACGACAGGATGCAGCAGTACTTC.

On this clonotype itself: A much larger clone differs by one base, so this may be a read error. The chain joins TRBV10-3 to TRBJ2-3; 12 bases fit TRBD2. This CDR3 spans 17 amino acids. Germline CDR1 reads ENHRY; CDR2 reads SYGVKD. CDR3 protein: CSSVRRLAGDSTDTQYF. The CDR3 DNA follows: TGTTCCAGCGTGAGGCGACTAGCGGGGGATAGCACAGATACGCAGTATTTT.

The chain recombines TRBV20-1 with TRBJ2-3; 7 nucleotides agree with TRBD2. Germline CDR1 and CDR2: DFQATT and SNEGSKA (reference sequence). The J segment lost 0 bases and the V segment lost 3 bases, leaving 9 bases of the junction unmatched. The CDR3 runs to 16 residues. The CDR3 reads CSASSASGTSTDTQYF. In nucleotides, the CDR3 is TGCAGTGCTAGCTCGGCTAGCGGAACTAGCACAGATACGCAGTATTTT.

The gene calls are TRBV20-1 and TRBJ2-5, with 13 positions matching TRBD2. This CDR3 has 15 amino acids. The germline V gene has CDR1 DFQATT and CDR2 SNEGSKA (reference sequence). The J segment lost 12 bases and the V segment lost 2 bases, leaving 12 bases of the junction unmatched. The CDR3 loop is CSARRGPGLAGVEYF. CDR3 nucleotides: TGCAGTGCTAGAAGGGGTCCTGGACTAGCGGGAGTCGAGTACTTC.

This clonotype has only a few counts. This rearrangement joins TRBV6-6 to TRBJ2-3; no reliable D call. V dropped 7 bases and J dropped 2 bases, with 7 bases sitting between them. CDR3 length equals 12 residues. Germline V CDR1 and CDR2: MNHNY, SVGAGI (reference sequence). CDR3 in DNA: TGTGCCAGCAAAGACACCACAGATACGCAGTATTTT. It encodes CASKDTTDTQYF.

Ten or more counts support this clonotype. V and J are TRBV7-2 and TRBJ2-1, with 11 bases matching TRBD2. The germline CDR1 and CDR2 sequences are SGHTA and FQGNSA. The CDR3 consists of 17 residues. Losses at the gene ends were 4 bases for V and 4 bases for J; bases not matched to a gene: 9. The DNA of the CDR3 is TGTGCCAGCAGCTCCCCTCCGGGACTAGCGGATTACAATGAGCAGTTCTTC. Residues: CASSSPPGLADYNEQFF.

This clonotype was picked up a small number of times. J is TRBJ1-1 and V is TRBV10-3; perhaps TRBD1 as D (5 bases). V was trimmed by 6 bases and J by 9 bases, leaving 20 bases between them. This CDR3 contains 14 residues. In germline, CDR1 is ENHRY, CDR2 SYGVKD. CDR3 DNA: TGTGCCATCAGAACGACAGATGGCCCGACGAAAGCTTTCTTT. This codes for CAIRTTDGPTKAFF.

The table lists this clonotype with a few counts. The chain combines TRBV27 with TRBJ2-5; tentative D call: TRBD2 (6 bases). Germline assignment: CDR1 MNHEY and CDR2 SMNVEV (reference sequence). The CDR3 runs to 16 residues. Trimming pared 6 bases from V and 7 bases from J, leaving 24 bases between. CDR3 sequence: CASRLIGDSLTGTQYF. The CDR3 DNA reads TGTGCCAGCAGGTTGATCGGGGACTCCCTAACCGGGACCCAGTACTTC.

The rearrangement joins TRBV18 to TRBJ2-5, with TRBD2 matching 10 bases. This CDR3 is 14 amino acids long. In germline, CDR1 is KGHSH, CDR2 LQKENI. V trimming: 2 bases; J trimming: 4 bases; junction bases outside the gene matches: 1. The CDR3 DNA is TGTGCCAGCTCACCAGCTAGCGGGAGAGAGACCCAGTACTTC. Protein sequence: CASSPASGRETQYF. The whole variable domain, filled in from reference TRBV18 and TRBJ2-5, reads NAGVMQNPRHLVRRRGQEARLRCSPMKGHSHVYWYRQLPEEGLKFMVYLQKENIIDESGMPKERFSAEFPKEGPSILRIQQVVRGDSAAYFCASSPASGRETQYFGPGTRLLVL.

This clonotype turned up a few times. The J gene is TRBJ2-4, the V gene TRBV4-3; D is undetermined. Trimming stripped 1 base from V and 12 bases from J, with 16 bases between. Germline V CDR1 and CDR2: LGHNA, YSLEER. The CDR3 has 14 residues. CDR3 nucleotide sequence: TGCGCCAGCAGCCAAGGGGGTCTGAGGAGTAGTCAGTACTTC. Translated, it gives CASSQGGLRSSQYF.

This chain joins TRBV20-1 and TRBJ2-1; 8 bases match TRBD2. The germline gives CDR1 DFQATT, CDR2 SNEGSKA (reference sequence). The CDR3 spans 14 residues. J lost 3 bases, V lost 6 bases, and 7 bases had no gene match. CDR3 nucleotides: TGCAGTGCCCCGGGTAGCGGGATCTACAATGAGCAGTTCTTC. This gives the protein CSAPGSGIYNEQFF.

This clonotype was detected only a few times. The chain combines TRBV6-5 with TRBJ2-5; tentatively, D is TRBD1 or TRBD2 (5 bases each). With 6 bases removed from V and 7 bases from J, the gap between germline ends came to 18 bases. This CDR3 contains 14 residues. CDR1 and CDR2 from the germline V gene are MNHEY and SVGAGI. The DNA for the CDR3 is TGTGCCAGCAGCCCGCAGGGATATGCGGGGACCCAGTACTTC. Translation: CASSPQGYAGTQYF.

The rearrangement uses TRBV5-1 and TRBJ2-1; 10 bases are shared with TRBD2. There are 15 residues in the CDR3. V was pared by 0 bases and J by 7 bases, with 4 bases of the junction left unmatched. Germline V gives CDR1 SGHRS, CDR2 YFSETQ. CDR3 loop: CASSLGLAGENEQFF. CDR3 nucleotides: TGCGCCAGCAGCTTGGGGCTAGCGGGAGAGAATGAGCAGTTCTTC.

This clonotype has a handful of counts. The V gene is TRBV20-1, the J gene TRBJ2-7, with no clear D. Germline-derived CDR1 and CDR2 are DFQATT and SNEGSKA (reference sequence). The CDR3 has 14 residues. The germline V and J ends were trimmed by 1 base and 4 bases, with 14 bases remaining between them. The CDR3, as DNA: TGCAGTGCTAGAGCCGGGCTTTTATCGTACGAGCAGTACTTC. This codes for CSARAGLLSYEQYF.

The table lists this clonotype with a few counts. The chain recombines TRBV18 with TRBJ2-1, with D perhaps matching TRBD1 or TRBD2 (6 bases each). V dropped 5 bases and J dropped 3 bases, with 14 bases sitting between them. Germline V gives CDR1 KGHSH, CDR2 LQKENI. The CDR3 is 15 amino acids. The CDR3, as DNA: TGTGCCAGCTCATACTCTAGGGGGGACTACAATGAGCAGTTCTTC. The encoded protein is CASSYSRGDYNEQFF.

This clonotype was detected many times. V is TRBV7-2 and J is TRBJ1-2, with D possibly being TRBD1 (5 bases). The CDR3 runs 15 residues. CDR1 is SGHTA, CDR2 FQGNSA, per germline. Trimming shortened V by 4 bases and J by 1 base, and 13 bases separated the two germline ends. The CDR3 sequence: CASSSNGHINYGYTF. CDR3 DNA: TGTGCCAGCAGCTCAAACGGACATATTAACTATGGCTACACCTTC.

The rearrangement links TRBV5-1 to TRBJ2-1; possibly TRBD2 for D (5 bases). V dropped 0 bases and J dropped 5 bases, with 12 bases sitting between them. The CDR3 loop spans 15 amino acids. The germline V gene encodes CDR1 SGHRS and CDR2 YFSETQ. The CDR3 DNA sequence: TGCGCCAGCAGCTTGGGGCGGGCTACCCACAATGAGCAGTTCTTC. Its translation is CASSLGRATHNEQFF.

The chain recombines TRBV7-8 with TRBJ2-7; tentative D call: TRBD2 (5 bases). Germline V CDR1 and CDR2: SGHVS, FQNEAQ. The CDR3 is 14 residues long. The V end was cut by 4 bases, the J end by 3 bases, with 13 bases between. CDR3 amino acids: CASSSTGLSYEQYF. CDR3 bases: TGTGCCAGCAGCTCAACGGGATTGAGCTACGAGCAGTACTTC.